These 16 T cell receptor beta chains were all obtained from the same sample, sequenced in a study of immune cell composition in non-small cell lung cancer (dated by TCRdb to 2016 to 2017). Non-adjacent lung tissue from the same patient, taken as far from the tumour as possible and at least 3 cm away, was used for the normal lung samples. The library was made by the immunoSEQ multiplex PCR assay. Held by TCRdb, this immuneACCESS table contains in-frame sequences only and omits some clones. Under half of the omission traces to an unresolved V gene where checked; the cause of the rest is unknown. A total of about 16,000 clones appear in this sample, around 80% of them only once. Jointly, the top ten make up 7.5% to 10% of the sample. This sample was shared with a second study, whose subject was CD4 T cells in lung cancer.

Sequenced: non-adjacent lung tissue. The receptors here all came from a human donor with non-small cell lung cancer.

The chain is built from TRBV18 and TRBJ1-2; 8 positions match TRBD1. In germline, CDR1 is KGHSH, CDR2 LQKENI. With 4 bases clipped from V and 0 bases from J, the junction kept 4 bases outside the gene matches. The CDR3 totals 15 residues. CDR3 region: CASSLGQGANYGYTF. CDR3 nucleotide sequence: TGTGCCAGCTCACTTGGACAGGGAGCTAACTATGGCTACACCTTC.

By share of the sample, this clone is medium-sized. The V gene is TRBV9, the J gene TRBJ1-2, with TRBD1 matching over 11 bases. CDR3 length: 15 residues. V shed 4 bases and J 7 bases; nucleotides not matched to a gene: 9. The germline V gene has CDR1 SGDLS and CDR2 YYNGEE. For the CDR3, the DNA is TGTGCCAGCAGCTCCCGCGGACAGGGGGCGGGTGGCTACACCTTC. It translates to CASSSRGQGAGGYTF.

V usage is TRBV11-3 and J usage is TRBJ1-1; D gene uncertain. Germline V gives CDR1 SGHNT, CDR2 YENEEA. The CDR3 has 15 residues. V was trimmed by 2 bases and J by 2 bases, leaving 12 bases between them. The CDR3 sequence: CASSLMERVNTEAFF. The CDR3 DNA follows: TGTGCCAGCAGCTTAATGGAGAGGGTTAACACTGAAGCTTTCTTT. The full variable domain, rest sourced from reference TRBV11-3 and TRBJ1-1, is EAGVVQSPRYKIIEKKQPVAFWCNPISGHNTLYWYLQNLGQGPELLIRYENEEAVDDSQLPKDRFSAERLKGVDSTLKIQPAELGDSAVYLCASSLMERVNTEAFFGQGTRLTVV.

This chain uses TRBV28 with TRBJ1-2; a possible D gene is TRBD1 (5 bases). This CDR3 has 16 amino acids. Trimming removed 5 bases at V and 8 bases at J, with 24 bases between. The germline V gene encodes CDR1 MDHEN and CDR2 SYDVKM. CDR3 sequence: CASSTPGRLKVVGYTF. The CDR3 DNA reads as TGTGCCAGCAGTACGCCGGGACGCTTAAAGGTTGTCGGCTACACCTTC.

The rearrangement uses TRBV5-1 and TRBJ2-2, with D tentatively TRBD1 (6 bases). V was trimmed by 5 bases and J by 6 bases, leaving 11 bases between them. Looked up from germline, CDR1 is SGHRS and CDR2 is YFSETQ. The CDR3 contains 13 residues. The CDR3, as DNA: TGCGCCAGCAGTCACAGGGAAGCCGGGGAGCTGTTTTTT. This sequence encodes CASSHREAGELFF.

The CDR3 nucleotides read TGTGCCAGCAGCCCCGACACTAACTATGGCTACACCTTC. Translating gives CASSPDTNYGYTF. This chain links TRBV9 with TRBJ1-2, with no clear D. CDR1 and CDR2 (germline): SGDLS, YYNGEE. V lost 4 bases to trimming and J lost 0 bases, with 7 bases between them. The CDR3 consists of 13 residues.

The V call is TRBV4-2, the J call TRBJ1-1; 7 bases fit TRBD1. Germline trimming cut 0 bases from V and 3 bases from J; bases unmatched to any gene: 10. The germline gives CDR1 LGHNA, CDR2 YNFKEQ. CDR3 length: 17 residues. CDR3 in DNA: TGTGCCAGCAGCCAAGATCCCCGACAGGGTTATTACACTGAAGCTTTCTTT. It is translated as CASSQDPRQGYYTEAFF.

The J gene is TRBJ2-5, the V gene TRBV5-1, with D unresolved. Germline CDR1 and CDR2: SGHRS and YFSETQ. The CDR3 totals 12 residues. Trimming removed 10 bases from V and 5 bases from J, with 15 bases in between. The CDR3 nucleotides are TGCGCCTCCGGTGAACCTAGGGAGACCCAGTACTTC. It is translated as CASGEPRETQYF.

The gene calls are TRBV6-6 and TRBJ1-1, with D hard to call. The CDR3 has 16 residues. Germline CDR1 reads MNHNY; CDR2 reads SVGAGI (reference sequence). The ends were cut back, 7 bases at V and 0 bases at J, with 18 bases in the middle. CDR3 amino acids: CASNNRLSLLNTEAFF. The CDR3 DNA reads TGTGCCAGCAACAATCGGCTCTCTCTCCTGAACACTGAAGCTTTCTTT.

V and J are TRBV4-3 and TRBJ2-4, with 12 positions matching TRBD2. V gave up 0 bases and J gave up 0 bases; unmatched junction bases: 9. The CDR3 is made up of 20 amino acids. Germline V gives CDR1 LGHNA, CDR2 YSLEER. The CDR3 DNA is TGCGCCAGCAGCCAAGAGGCTAGCGGGGGGGCCGGATTAGCCAAAAACATTCAGTACTTC. Translation gives CASSQEASGGAGLAKNIQYF.

This sequence joins TRBV7-2 and TRBJ1-1; D uncertain. Germline lookup yields CDR1 SGHTA and CDR2 FQGNSA. Trimming took 3 bases from V and 0 from J, leaving 8 bases between them. This CDR3 is 14 amino acids long. The CDR3 spells CASSFGQMNTEAFF. The DNA of the CDR3 is TGTGCCAGCAGCTTCGGTCAGATGAACACTGAAGCTTTCTTT.

J is TRBJ1-3 and V is TRBV27; 8 positions match TRBD1. Trimming at V came to 6 bases and at J to 3 bases, leaving 16 bases not matched to a gene. Germline assignment: CDR1 MNHEY and CDR2 SMNVEV (reference sequence). CDR3 length: 18 amino acids. The CDR3 is CASRRRAGGEGGGNTIYF. In DNA, the CDR3 is TGTGCCAGCAGGCGGCGGGCAGGGGGCGAGGGCGGTGGAAACACCATATATTTT.

This clone was found a few times. The identical CDR3 is also encoded by other nucleotide sequences in the sample. This CDR3 reads CASSDQTSGGYNEQFF. CDR3 coding DNA: TGTGCCAGCAGTGACCAAACTAGCGGAGGCTACAATGAGCAGTTCTTC. This sequence joins TRBV25-1 and TRBJ2-1, with TRBD2 matching over 8 bases. J gave up 3 bases and V 3 bases, and 7 bases lay outside the gene matches. This CDR3 is built from 16 residues. The germline V gene has CDR1 MGHDK and CDR2 SYGVNS. Supplemented by reference TRBV25-1 and TRBJ2-1, the full variable domain reads EADIYQTPRYLVIGTGKKITLECSQTMGHDKMYWYQQDPGMELHLIHYSYGVNSTEKGDLSSESTVSRIRTEHFPLTLESARPSHTSQYLCASSDQTSGGYNEQFFGPGTRLTVL.

This chain uses TRBV28 with TRBJ2-3; D is perhaps TRBD1 or TRBD2 (6 bases each). V was trimmed by 2 bases and J by 8 bases, leaving 14 bases between them. CDR3 length equals 14 residues. Germline V gene data show CDR1 as MDHEN and CDR2 as SYDVKM. The CDR3 region is CASSLTRGVGTQYF. The CDR3 DNA follows: TGTGCCAGCAGTTTAACTAGGGGGGTTGGTACGCAGTATTTT.

V gene TRBV7-3 combines with J gene TRBJ2-3; 8 bases align to TRBD2. Germline V gene data show CDR1 as SGHTA and CDR2 as FQGTGA. The length of the CDR3 is 16 residues. The V gene end was trimmed by 2 bases and the J gene end by 2 bases; junction bases not matched to a gene: 6. The CDR3 DNA is TGTGCCAGCAGCTTAGGGACACTAGCGGCCACAGATACGCAGTATTTT. It translates to CASSLGTLAATDTQYF.

This chain joins TRBV4-3 and TRBJ1-2; D remains unclear. V was clipped by 5 bases and J by 4 bases, with 17 bases between them. Germline V gives CDR1 LGHNA, CDR2 YSLEER. The CDR3 is made up of 15 amino acids. As DNA, the CDR3 is TGCGCCAGCAGCTTTCTGCACGCAACCTTCTATGGCTACACCTTC. It yields the protein CASSFLHATFYGYTF.